The following is a TCR beta chain sequence with its context. Its antigen is still unknown. This sample stems from a study of CD8 T cells in ankylosing spondylitis. The study, taken as a whole, reports: One TCR beta motif, made up of under ten highly homologous variants, appeared characteristic of ankylosing spondylitis blood. Certain motif variants had earlier appeared in reactive arthritis synovial fluid and blood. In ankylosing spondylitis patients, matched synovial fluid reportedly showed significant enrichment of disease-linked clones.

This CDR3 has 11 residues. Germline-derived CDR1 and CDR2 are DFQATT and SNEGSKA (reference sequence). The V end lost 5 bases, the J end lost 6 bases, and 11 bases lay between the germline ends. TCR beta libraries were made by quantitative 5'-RACE with molecular barcodes. Each CDR3 protein gets one entry after TCRdb re-called the 5' RACE reads with MiXCR. Of tens of thousands of distinct CDR3 sequences detected, roughly 30% appear once; the ten largest clones hold around 60%. This receptor was obtained from a male donor with ankylosing spondylitis or in good health (not recorded which). The chain joins TRBV20-1 to TRBJ2-7; D might be TRBD2 (5 bases). Sequenced material: blood, either unsorted or a sorted T cell fraction (not recorded which). In DNA, the CDR3 is TGCAGTGCTCGGGGTGGCGCCGAGCAGTACTTC. It translates to CSARGGAEQYF.